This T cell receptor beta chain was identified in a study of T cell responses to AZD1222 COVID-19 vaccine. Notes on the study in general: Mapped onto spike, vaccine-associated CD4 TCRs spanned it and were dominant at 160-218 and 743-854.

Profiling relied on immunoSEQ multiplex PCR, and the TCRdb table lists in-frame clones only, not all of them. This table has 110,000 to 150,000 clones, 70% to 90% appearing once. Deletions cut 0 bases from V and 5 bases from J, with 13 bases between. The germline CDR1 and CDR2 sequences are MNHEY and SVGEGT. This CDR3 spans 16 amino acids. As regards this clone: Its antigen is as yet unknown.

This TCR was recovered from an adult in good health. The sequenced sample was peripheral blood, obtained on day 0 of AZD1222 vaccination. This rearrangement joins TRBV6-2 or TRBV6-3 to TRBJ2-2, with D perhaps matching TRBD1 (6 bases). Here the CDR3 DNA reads TGTGCCAGCAGTTACTCGGGCAGGGGAGTGACCGGGGAGCTGTTTTTT. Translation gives CASSYSGRGVTGELFF.